The 19 T cell receptor beta chains presented below share a single source sample, sequenced in a study of blood T cell repertoires in COVID-19. Assay: immunoSEQ multiplex PCR; the TCRdb copy retains only in-frame clones and omits some. Found here are just over 300,000 clones, over 75% of them singletons; the top ten hold less than 2.5%. Sequenced sample: PBMCs or T cells enriched from blood (not recorded which). All receptors come from a man aged 25 to 40 who had recovered from COVID-19.

This clone was picked up one time. The rearrangement joins TRBV2 to TRBJ1-1; 7 nucleotides agree with TRBD1. CDR1 is SNHLY, CDR2 FYNNEI, per germline. J was trimmed by 7 bases and V by 1 base; bases with no gene match: 3. CDR3 length: 13 residues. The CDR3 DNA is TGTGCCAGCAGTGAAGTAGGGACAGATGAAGCTTTCTTT. This codes for CASSEVGTDEAFF.

This chain uses TRBV12-3 or TRBV12-4 with TRBJ1-1; TRBD1 might be the D (6 bases). V lost 5 bases and J 7 bases, leaving 14 bases between the germline ends. The CDR3 sequence is 13 residues long. The DNA of the CDR3 is TGTGCCAGCAGTACAAGACAGGCGTTTGAAGCTTTCTTT. Encoded protein: CASSTRQAFEAFF.

This chain links TRBV27 with TRBJ2-3; D ambiguous. V lost 6 bases to trimming and J lost 0 bases, with 22 bases between them. There are 18 residues in the CDR3. From germline, CDR1 is MNHEY and CDR2 SMNVEV (reference sequence). The CDR3 region is CASSRRSVASTSTDTQYF. The CDR3 DNA follows: TGTGCCAGCAGCCGCCGGTCCGTAGCATCAACTAGCACAGATACGCAGTATTTT.

This chain joins TRBV11-2 and TRBJ2-5; D gene uncertain. Trimming left V 5 bases short and J 1 base short, with 17 bases between. Germline assignment: CDR1 SGHAT and CDR2 FQNNGV. The CDR3 spans 16 residues. CDR3 sequence reads: CASSHPSSQPQETQYF. The DNA for the CDR3 is TGTGCCAGCAGCCACCCTTCGTCACAGCCCCAAGAGACCCAGTACTTC.

The CDR3 sequence: CASSQGLETQYF. For the CDR3, the DNA is TGTGCCAGCAGCCAGGGCCTGGAGACCCAGTACTTC. V usage is TRBV6-6 and J usage is TRBJ2-5; TRBD1 is a possible D gene (5 bases). CDR1 is MNHNY, CDR2 SVGAGI, per germline (reference sequence). Trimming took off 6 bases at V and 5 bases at J, with 10 bases between the two ends. The CDR3 is 12 residues long.

V usage is TRBV4-3 and J usage is TRBJ1-4, with D hard to call. CDR1 and CDR2 (germline): LGHNA, YSLEER. This CDR3 comprises 16 residues. V was pared by 4 bases and J by 2 bases, with 14 bases between. The CDR3 is CASSLSEGFTNEKLFF. CDR3 DNA: TGCGCCAGCAGCCTGTCCGAGGGTTTTACTAATGAAAAACTGTTTTTT.

This clone was seen just once. The chain is built from TRBV7-2 and TRBJ1-2; D unresolved. CDR1 and CDR2 (germline): SGHTA, FQGNSA. This CDR3 has 13 residues. V lost 0 bases and J 7 bases, leaving 9 bases between the germline ends. The CDR3 sequence: CASSLARSSGYTF. In DNA form, the CDR3 reads TGTGCCAGCAGCTTAGCCCGTTCCAGTGGCTACACCTTC.

About this clone: Other DNA sequences of this sample code for an identical CDR3. V usage is TRBV5-4 and J usage is TRBJ2-1, with 15 bases matching TRBD2. Germline trimming cut 4 bases from V and 4 bases from J; bases unmatched to any gene: 3. The CDR3 is 16 residues long. Germline V gene data show CDR1 as SGHNT and CDR2 as YYREEE (reference sequence). The CDR3 sequence: CASSPGTSGGYNEQFF. The CDR3 nucleotides are TGTGCCAGCAGCCCTGGGACTAGCGGGGGGTACAATGAGCAGTTCTTC.

This clone was counted a single time. CDR3 loop: CASSQAGVPTDTQYF. Written as DNA, the CDR3 is TGTGCCAGCAGCCAAGCGGGAGTACCCACAGATACGCAGTATTTT. J is TRBJ2-3 and V is TRBV5-5, with 8 bases fitting TRBD2. V shed 4 bases, J shed 2 bases, and the junction held 6 bases outside the gene matches. Germline assignment: CDR1 SGHKS and CDR2 YYEKEE (reference sequence). The length of the CDR3 is 15 residues.

The chain carries TRBV23-1 and TRBJ1-2, with 8 bases identical to TRBD1. TRBV23-1 counts as an open reading frame of uncertain function. The CDR3 loop spans 13 amino acids. V trimming: 6 bases; J trimming: 7 bases; junction bases outside the gene matches: 7. CDR3 sequence (DNA): TGCGCCAGCAGGACACAGGGGGGCCGTGGCTACACCTTC. It specifies CASRTQGGRGYTF.

The chain carries TRBV18 and TRBJ2-5; TRBD2 aligns across 9 bases. Looked up from germline, CDR1 is KGHSH and CDR2 is LQKENI. The J segment lost 5 bases and the V segment lost 3 bases, leaving 10 bases of the junction unmatched. This CDR3 has 16 amino acids. The CDR3 spells CASSPSPTSGPETQYF. CDR3 sequence (DNA): TGTGCCAGCTCACCTAGCCCGACTAGCGGACCCGAGACCCAGTACTTC.

This clone was seen a single time. The chain couples TRBV6-5 to TRBJ1-1; TRBD1 might be the D (6 bases). Germline loops: CDR1 MNHEY, CDR2 SVGAGI. This CDR3 has 14 residues. The ends were cut back, 6 bases at V and 1 base at J, with 12 bases in the middle. The CDR3 spells CASRGGQGNTEAFF. In DNA form, the CDR3 reads TGTGCCAGCAGGGGGGGGCAGGGGAACACTGAAGCTTTCTTT.

The chain combines TRBV5-4 with TRBJ2-3; 9 bases fit TRBD1. Per germline, CDR1 SGHNT and CDR2 YYREEE (reference sequence). The ends lost 3 bases at V and 5 bases at J; junction bases unmatched: 4. The CDR3 is 14 amino acids. CDR3 coding DNA: TGTGCCAGCAGCTCCCGACAGGGGGTAGATACGCAGTATTTT. Its translation: CASSSRQGVDTQYF.

This rearrangement joins TRBV19 to TRBJ1-5, with TRBD1 identical over 8 bases. The CDR3 length is 16 residues. CDR1 and CDR2 (germline): LNHDA, SQIVND (reference sequence). The junction had 9 bases not matched to a gene; V was cut back by 3 bases and J by 5 bases. CDR3 sequence: CASSIYLGQGHQPQHF. CDR3 bases: TGTGCCAGTAGTATTTACCTCGGACAGGGCCATCAGCCCCAGCATTTT.

This sequence joins TRBV3-1 (or the pseudogene TRBV3-2) and TRBJ2-5; 9 bases line up with TRBD2. The ends lost 8 bases at V and 4 bases at J; junction bases unmatched: 5. There are 13 residues in the CDR3. Germline V gene data show CDR1 as LGHDT and CDR2 as YNNKEL (reference sequence). The CDR3 bases are TGTGCCAGCGGGACTAGCTGGGGAGAGACCCAGTACTTC. It is translated as CASGTSWGETQYF.

The gene calls are TRBV7-2 and TRBJ1-1, with 9 bases fitting TRBD1. With V trimmed by 3 bases and J by 4 bases, 3 bases remained unmatched. The CDR3 extends over 14 amino acids. Germline assignment: CDR1 SGHTA and CDR2 FQGNSA. As DNA, the CDR3 is TGTGCCAGCAGCTTCGGGGACAGGGTCACTGAAGCTTTCTTT. Amino acid sequence: CASSFGDRVTEAFF.

V usage is TRBV19 and J usage is TRBJ1-6; a weak D match, TRBD1 (5 bases). The CDR3 length is 18 residues. Between the trimmed V and J ends, which lost 7 bases and 5 bases, there was a span of 24 bases. Germline V gene data show CDR1 as LNHDA and CDR2 as SQIVND (reference sequence). The CDR3 loop is CASNLPGAKGADNSPLHF. DNA of the CDR3: TGTGCCAGTAACTTACCGGGAGCTAAAGGGGCGGATAATTCACCCCTCCACTTT.

This clone was seen repeatedly, ten times or more. This chain links TRBV4-2 with TRBJ1-5; D is possibly TRBD1 (5 bases). V lost 0 bases and J 6 bases, leaving 12 bases between the germline ends. This CDR3 is built from 15 residues. Germline values: CDR1 LGHNA, CDR2 YNFKEQ. CDR3 loop: CASSQEGQGGQPQHF. The CDR3 bases are TGTGCCAGCAGCCAAGAGGGCCAGGGTGGTCAGCCCCAGCATTTT.

This chain joins TRBV7-2 and TRBJ2-7, with D possibly matching TRBD1 (6 bases). The germline gives CDR1 SGHTA, CDR2 FQGNSA. The CDR3 length is 15 residues. The V gene lost 1 base and the J gene lost 0 bases, with 10 bases spanning the gap. CDR3 in DNA: TGTGCCAGCAGCTTAGGGACAGCGAGCTCCTACGAGCAGTACTTC. Amino acids: CASSLGTASSYEQYF. Drawing the rest from reference TRBV7-2 and TRBJ2-7, the complete variable domain is GAGVSQSPSNKVTEKGKDVELRCDPISGHTALYWYRQSLGQGLEFLIYFQGNSAPDKSGLPSDRFSAERTGGSVSTLTIQRTQQEDSAVYLCASSLGTASSYEQYFGPGTRLTVT.